The rows below give T cell receptor beta chains drawn from one sample of a study of T cell changes during pregnancy in multiple sclerosis. TCRdb keeps only in-frame clones here, not all; method: immunoSEQ multiplex PCR. The sample records tens of thousands of clones, nearly 90% being singletons. The material was peripheral blood, obtained in the first trimester of pregnancy. These receptors were taken from a female donor with multiple sclerosis, enrolled in a pregnancy study. Each CDR3 is given with its conserved first and last residue. A D gene is named only where the DNA matches it firmly. Clone size is stated in some rows and not others, as once, few, many or a class when expanded.

TRBJ2-6	once	.	TRBV12-1	TGTGCCAGCAGCTTTAATCCGGCAATGACAGGTTCGCGTGTCGGTAGTATGGCCAACGTCCTGACTTTC	CASSFNPAMTGSRVGSMANVLTF
TRBJ2-2	.	TRBD1	TRBV7-9	TGTGCCAGCAGCTTCAGGGACAGGGGTTTTCCCGGGGAGCTGTTTTTT	CASSFRDRGFPGELFF
TRBJ1-2	.	.	TRBV6-4	TGTGCCAGCAGTGAGTTCGGGGGGACTAACTATGGCTACACCTTC	CASSEFGGTNYGYTF
TRBJ2-7	.	TRBD1	TRBV9	TGTGCCAGCAGCGGCCCCACAGGGGACGCCAACGAGCAGTACTTC	CASSGPTGDANEQYF
TRBJ2-3	.	TRBD2	TRBV27	TGTGCCTCAACTAGCGTAAACACAGATACGCAGTATTTT	CASTSVNTDTQYF
TRBJ2-7	.	TRBD1	TRBV29-1	TGCAGCTTTCTACCCGGGACAGGAGGCTACGAGCAGTACTTC	CSFLPGTGGYEQYF
TRBJ2-3	.	TRBD2	TRBV30	TGTGCCTGGAGTCGGCGGGAGGACGGTACGCAGTATTTT	CAWSRREDGTQYF
TRBJ2-3	.	.	TRBV29-1	TGCAGCGTTGATCAGGGCACAGCAGATACGCAGTATTTT	CSVDQGTADTQYF
TRBJ2-5	.	TRBD1	TRBV7-2	TGTGCCAGCGCGGACAGGGGGAGAGAGACCCAGTACTTC	CASADRGRETQYF
TRBJ2-1	.	TRBD2	TRBV5-6	TGTGCCAGCAGCTTCGGACTAGCGGGAGAGAAGGACAATGAGCAGTTCTTC	CASSFGLAGEKDNEQFF
TRBJ1-5	.	.	TRBV30	TGTGCCTGGAGTGTACGGGGGGGGCCTCAGCCCCAGCATTTT	CAWSVRGGPQPQHF
TRBJ1-5	.	.	TRBV28	TGTGCCAGCAGTTTAAGCCTCTCGTTAAATCAGCCCCAGCATTTT	CASSLSLSLNQPQHF
TRBJ2-7	.	.	TRBV9	TGTGCCAGCAGCCTCACATTACAGGGCGGCGGGAGCCCCGAGCAGTACTTC	CASSLTLQGGGSPEQYF
TRBJ1-2	once	.	TRBV6-1	TGTGCCAGCAGTGAGGAGGGGGAGGGCTATGGCTACACCTTC	CASSEEGEGYGYTF
TRBJ1-5	.	.	TRBV30	TGTGCCTGGAGTAAAACAGGGTATGGCAATCAGCCCCAGCATTTT	CAWSKTGYGNQPQHF
TRBJ1-1	.	.	TRBV4-1	TGCGCCAGCAGCCAAGAAGGTCAGGGCTGGAACACTGAAGCTTTCTTT	CASSQEGQGWNTEAFF
TRBJ1-5	.	.	TRBV28	TGTGCCAGCAGCCAGGGTTCCAATCAGCCCCAGCATTTT	CASSQGSNQPQHF
TRBJ2-1	.	TRBD2	TRBV6-4	TGTGCCAGCAGTGACTCGTCTAGCGGGGATAACAATGAGCAGTTCTTC	CASSDSSSGDNNEQFF
TRBJ1-1	.	.	TRBV19	TGTGCCAGTAGTATAAGGAGAGAAGCTTTCTTT	CASSIRREAFF
TRBJ1-1	few	.	TRBV5-1	TGCGCCAGCACCGGAGGGACTGAAGCTTTCTTT	CASTGGTEAFF
TRBJ1-5	.	.	TRBV27	TGTGCCAGCAGTCTTGAGGGTCTTAGCAATCAGCCCCAGCATTTT	CASSLEGLSNQPQHF
TRBJ1-2	.	TRBD1	TRBV20-1	TGCAGTGCCCCGACAGGGGGCTACACCTTC	CSAPTGGYTF
TRBJ1-5	.	.	TRBV19	TGTGCCAGTAAGAGGGATTTGGGCAATCAGCCCCAGCATTTT	CASKRDLGNQPQHF
TRBJ2-5	.	TRBD1	TRBV19	TGTGCCAGTAGTATTCTTGGGACAGCTCAAGAGACCCAGTACTTC	CASSILGTAQETQYF
TRBJ1-1	.	.	TRBV6-5	TGTGCCAGCAGTTATTCGGGGGAGACTGAAGCTTTCTTT	CASSYSGETEAFF
TRBJ2-1	once	TRBD2	TRBV6-4	TGTGCCAGCTCGACTAGCCCCAGCTCCTACAATGAGCAGTTCTTC	CASSTSPSSYNEQFF
TRBJ1-2	.	.	TRBV6-5	TGTGCCAGCAGTTTGGAACCTAAGGGGGGGTATGGCTACACCTTC	CASSLEPKGGYGYTF
TRBJ2-1	.	TRBD1	TRBV9	TGTGCCAGCAGCGTAGGACAGGGGGCCGAGAATGAGCAGTTCTTC	CASSVGQGAENEQFF
TRBJ2-2	.	TRBD2	TRBV2	TGTGCCAGCAGCGTTCCACGGGGGGGGGTCGGGGAGCTGTTTTTT	CASSVPRGGVGELFF
TRBJ1-1	once	.	TRBV5-6	TGTGCCAGCAGCCCGGGACAACGATTGAACACTGAAGCTTTCTTT	CASSPGQRLNTEAFF
TRBJ2-7	.	.	TRBV11-1	TGTGCCAGCAGTCCCGGGGGACTCTACGAGCAGTACTTC	CASSPGGLYEQYF
TRBJ2-1	.	TRBD2	TRBV9	TGTGCCAGCAGCGTAGCCACCTCCGGACTAGCGGGTGAGCAGTTCTTC	CASSVATSGLAGEQFF
TRBJ1-1	.	.	TRBV4-1	TGCGCCAGCAGCCAAACAGGGAACACTGAAGCTTTCTTT	CASSQTGNTEAFF
TRBJ2-5	.	TRBD1	TRBV4-3	TGCGCCAGCAGCCAAAAAACAGGGGGCGGAGAGACCCAGTACTTC	CASSQKTGGGETQYF
TRBJ1-1	.	.	TRBV19	TGTGCCAGTAGCAACGGGGGGGGTACTGAAGCTTTCTTT	CASSNGGGTEAFF
TRBJ1-1	.	TRBD1	TRBV6-5	TGTGCCAGCAGGGCCGGACAGGGCGGCACTGAAGCTTTCTTT	CASRAGQGGTEAFF
TRBJ1-1	.	.	TRBV14	TGTGCCAGCAGCCAATATAGACAGGTTGAAGCTTTCTTT	CASSQYRQVEAFF
TRBJ1-1	.	.	TRBV5-1	TGCGCCAGCAGCTCTGGACGGGGGGCGAACACTGAAGCTTTCTTT	CASSSGRGANTEAFF
TRBJ2-1	.	.	TRBV18	TGTGCCAGCTCACCGATACAGAGCTCCTACAATGAGCAGTTCTTC	CASSPIQSSYNEQFF
TRBJ2-6	.	TRBD1	TRBV19	TGTGCCAGTACCGCATCGGGACAGTTACTCTCTGGGGCCAACGTCCTGACTTTC	CASTASGQLLSGANVLTF
TRBJ2-1	.	.	TRBV30	TGTGCCTGGAACAGCGGCTCCTACAATGAGCAGTTCTTC	CAWNSGSYNEQFF
TRBJ2-6	.	.	TRBV6-5	TGTGCCAGCAGCAATTCTGGGGCCAACGTCCTGACTTTC	CASSNSGANVLTF
TRBJ1-2	.	.	TRBV28	TGTGCCAGCAGCAACATCTATGGCTACACCTTC	CASSNIYGYTF
TRBJ1-1	.	.	TRBV12-5	TGTGCTAGTGGTTCACGTGGGAGGGGTGAAGCTTTCTTT	CASGSRGRGEAFF
TRBJ1-2	.	.	TRBV6-5	TGTGCCAGCAGTTACTCGGGCGGGGACCTGAACTATGGCTACACCTTC	CASSYSGGDLNYGYTF
TRBJ2-1	.	TRBD2	TRBV5-1	TGCGCCAGCAGCATTACTACCGGGACTAGCGGATACAATGAGCAGTTCTTC	CASSITTGTSGYNEQFF
TRBJ2-1	.	TRBD2	TRBV9	TGTGCCAGCAGCGCGGGACTAGCGGGAGCCTACAATGAGCAGTTCTTC	CASSAGLAGAYNEQFF